The 5 T cell receptor beta chains reported below all come from one sample, sequenced in a study of T cell changes during pregnancy in multiple sclerosis. Generated by immunoSEQ multiplex PCR, the TCRdb table keeps only in-frame clones and is missing some. This sample has about 38,000 clones, with roughly 91% found just once. This material consisted of CD8+ T cells from peripheral blood mononuclear cells, taken in the second trimester of pregnancy. The receptors come from a female donor with multiple sclerosis, enrolled in a pregnancy study.

This clone was counted a single time. The chain links TRBV13 to TRBJ1-4, with D possibly matching TRBD1 (5 bases). Germline assignment: CDR1 PRHDT and CDR2 FYEKMQ (reference sequence). The CDR3 extends over 16 amino acids. Trimming shortened V by 4 bases and J by 4 bases, and 16 bases separated the two germline ends. CDR3 bases: TGTGCCAGCAGCTATAAGGAGGGACTGCTTAATGAAAAACTGTTTTTT. Its protein is CASSYKEGLLNEKLFF.

Here the CDR3 DNA reads TGTGCCAGCAGCATAGGCGACAGGGGAGATACTGAAGCTTTCTTT. Translation: CASSIGDRGDTEAFF. This rearrangement joins TRBV7-9 to TRBJ1-1; TRBD1 matches at 8 bases. Germline values: CDR1 SEHNR, CDR2 FQNEAQ (reference sequence). V dropped 5 bases and J dropped 5; count of bases not matched to a gene: 10. This CDR3 has 15 amino acids.

This chain links TRBV9 with TRBJ2-1, with TRBD2 matching over 12 bases. CDR3 size: 15 residues. Germline V gene lookup returns CDR1 SGDLS and CDR2 YYNGEE. Trimming removed 4 bases from V and 8 bases from J; junction bases left unmatched: 7. As DNA, the CDR3 is TGTGCCAGCAGCTCGCGGACTAGCGGGGTACATGAGCAGTTCTTC. This translates into CASSSRTSGVHEQFF.

The chain carries TRBV25-1 and TRBJ2-1; D is uncertain. The length of the CDR3 is 15 residues. The V and J ends lost 5 bases and 4 bases respectively, with 15 bases between them. CDR1 is MGHDK and CDR2 is SYGVNS in the germline V gene. The CDR3 DNA sequence: TGTGCCAGCAGTCCTTTGACTTACGAGTACAATGAGCAGTTCTTC. As protein: CASSPLTYEYNEQFF. Together with reference TRBV25-1 and TRBJ2-1, the CDR3 gives the full variable domain: EADIYQTPRYLVIGTGKKITLECSQTMGHDKMYWYQQDPGMELHLIHYSYGVNSTEKGDLSSESTVSRIRTEHFPLTLESARPSHTSQYLCASSPLTYEYNEQFFGPGTRLTVL.

The V gene is TRBV5-1, the J gene TRBJ2-7, with 14 bases aligning to TRBD2. This CDR3 region has 15 residues. CDR1 SGHRS and CDR2 YFSETQ come from the germline V gene. V lost 3 bases, J lost 5 bases, and 4 bases stayed unmatched. The CDR3 is CASSSGTSGSDEQYF. Here the CDR3 DNA reads TGCGCCAGCAGCTCCGGGACTAGCGGGAGTGACGAGCAGTACTTC.